This TCR beta chain was identified in a study of siplizumab effects on memory and regulatory T cells. About this clone itself: What it recognizes is unknown.

The V and J ends lost 6 bases and 8 bases respectively, with 7 bases between them. Germline V gene sequence: CDR1 GTSNPN, CDR2 SVGIG (reference sequence). This CDR3 region has 10 residues. Regarding the study as a whole: Alloreactive sequences traceable to unstimulated CD4+ memory cells were significantly reduced by siplizumab. Confirmation was lacking for the suppressive function of proliferating Tregs derived from siplizumab cultures. The apparent diversity of naive T cells exceeded that of memory cells, and naive T cells seemed to make a major contribution to the alloresponse.

Here immunoSEQ multiplex PCR was the method, and the copy in TCRdb shows in-frame clones only, minus some. In the table there are some 100,000 clones, around 95% of which are singletons. The sample was Tregs sorted from blood. The receptor comes from a human donor in good health. The chain joins TRBV30 to TRBJ1-4; D gene unclear. The CDR3 sequence is CACGEEKLFF. CDR3 in DNA: TGTGCCTGCGGTGAGGAAAAACTGTTTTTT.